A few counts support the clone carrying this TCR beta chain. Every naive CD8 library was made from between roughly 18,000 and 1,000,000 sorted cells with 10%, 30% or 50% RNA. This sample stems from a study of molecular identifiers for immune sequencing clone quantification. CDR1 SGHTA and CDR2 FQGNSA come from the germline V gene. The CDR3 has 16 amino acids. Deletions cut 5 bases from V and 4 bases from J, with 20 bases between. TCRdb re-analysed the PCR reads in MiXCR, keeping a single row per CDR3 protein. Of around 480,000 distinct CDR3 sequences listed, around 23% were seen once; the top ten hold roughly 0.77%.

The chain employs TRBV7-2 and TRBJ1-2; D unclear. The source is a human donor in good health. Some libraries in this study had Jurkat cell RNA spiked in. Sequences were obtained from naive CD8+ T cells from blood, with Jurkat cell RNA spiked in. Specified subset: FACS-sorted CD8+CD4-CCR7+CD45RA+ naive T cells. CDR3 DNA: TGTGCCAGCAGCCTAAGTAACTGGGCCTCTCCCTATGGCTACACCTTC. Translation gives CASSLSNWASPYGYTF. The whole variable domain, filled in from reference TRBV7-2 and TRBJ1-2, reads GAGVSQSPSNKVTEKGKDVELRCDPISGHTALYWYRQSLGQGLEFLIYFQGNSAPDKSGLPSDRFSAERTGGSVSTLTIQRTQQEDSAVYLCASSLSNWASPYGYTFGSGTRLTVV.